The rows below give T cell receptor beta chains drawn from one sample of a study of Graves' ophthalmopathy and Graves' hyperthyroidism. In TCRdb, the multiplex PCR reads were re-called with MiXCR into one record per CDR3 protein. The sample carries some 350,000 distinct CDR3 sequences, approximately 17% recorded once. Sequencing was carried out using peripheral blood. The receptor source for this set is an adult woman with stable Graves' hyperthyroidism. The CDR3 runs from the conserved cysteine through the conserved F or W. The order of the fields is V gene, D gene, J gene, clone size, CDR3 protein, CDR3 DNA. D genes are given only for firm matches. Clone size, where shown, is once, few, many, or a class for clones that have expanded.

v_call: TRBV20-1
d_call: -
j_call: TRBJ1-5
clone_size: many
cdr3_aa: CSAKITSNQPQHF
cdr3_nt: TGCAGTGCTAAAATCACGAGCAATCAGCCCCAGCATTTT

v_call: TRBV12-3/TRBV12-4
d_call: -
j_call: TRBJ2-3
clone_size: -
cdr3_aa: CASSQTYPSTDTQYF
cdr3_nt: TGTGCCAGCAGTCAGACTTACCCAAGCACAGATACGCAGTATTTT

v_call: TRBV2
d_call: TRBD1
j_call: TRBJ2-7
clone_size: many
cdr3_aa: CASSRGPAREQYF
cdr3_nt: TGTGCCAGCAGCAGGGGGCCAGCGAGGGAGCAGTACTTC

v_call: TRBV7-2
d_call: -
j_call: TRBJ1-3
clone_size: many
cdr3_aa: CASSSNRAGNTIYF
cdr3_nt: TGTGCCAGCAGCTCAAACAGGGCTGGAAACACCATATATTTT

v_call: TRBV10-1
d_call: -
j_call: TRBJ1-1
clone_size: many
cdr3_aa: CASSEYQGLNTEAFF
cdr3_nt: TGCGCCAGCAGTGAGTATCAGGGCCTGAACACTGAAGCTTTCTTT

v_call: TRBV27
d_call: -
j_call: TRBJ2-5
clone_size: few
cdr3_aa: CASSLGRLFRETQYF
cdr3_nt: TGTGCCAGCAGTTTGGGACGACTCTTCCGAGAGACCCAGTACTTC

v_call: TRBV27
d_call: -
j_call: TRBJ1-1
clone_size: -
cdr3_aa: CASSPHGGSTEAFF
cdr3_nt: TGTGCCAGCAGTCCACACGGGGGCAGCACTGAAGCTTTCTTT

v_call: TRBV27
d_call: TRBD1
j_call: TRBJ1-2
clone_size: many
cdr3_aa: CASRTGGLGYTF
cdr3_nt: TGTGCCAGCAGAACAGGGGGTTTAGGCTACACCTTC

v_call: TRBV6-1
d_call: -
j_call: TRBJ2-5
clone_size: -
cdr3_aa: CASRKTISLETQYF
cdr3_nt: TGTGCCAGCAGAAAAACTATATCCCTGGAGACCCAGTACTTC

v_call: TRBV28
d_call: -
j_call: TRBJ1-5
clone_size: many
cdr3_aa: CASSPGGARQPQHF
cdr3_nt: TGTGCCAGCAGCCCGGGGGGGGCGCGTCAGCCCCAGCATTTT

v_call: TRBV7-6
d_call: -
j_call: TRBJ1-5
clone_size: many
cdr3_aa: CASGADVNQPQHF
cdr3_nt: TGTGCCAGCGGTGCAGATGTCAATCAGCCCCAGCATTTT

v_call: TRBV15
d_call: TRBD2
j_call: TRBJ2-2
clone_size: many
cdr3_aa: CATSRDDGGRFTGELFF
cdr3_nt: TGTGCCACCAGCAGAGATGACGGCGGGAGGTTTACCGGGGAGCTGTTTTTT

v_call: TRBV6-1
d_call: TRBD2
j_call: TRBJ2-7
clone_size: many
cdr3_aa: CASSERASGLSYEQYF
cdr3_nt: TGTGCCAGCAGTGAACGGGCTAGCGGGCTCTCCTACGAGCAGTACTTC